Listed below are T cell receptor beta chains from one sample, sequenced in a study of human T cells and chemical hapten exposure. MiXCR, run by TCRdb on the RACE reads, gives a single entry per CDR3 protein. The sample includes around 130,000 distinct CDR3 sequences, about 9% of them seen just once. The sequenced sample was whole blood. All receptors come from a male donor in good health. Some clones in this sample may be carry-over from other donors' samples. CDR3s include the opening cysteine and the closing phenylalanine or tryptophan. Fields, in order: clone size, V gene, D gene, J gene, CDR3 protein, CDR3 DNA. A D gene is named only where the DNA matches it firmly. Clone size, where shown, is once, few, many, or a class for clones that have expanded.

clone size: -; V gene: TRBV10-2; D gene: TRBD2; J gene: TRBJ2-3; CDR3 protein: CASSGSREGRGDTQYF; CDR3 DNA: TGCGCCAGCAGTGGTTCGCGGGAGGGCCGAGGAGATACGCAGTATTTT
clone size: -; V gene: TRBV19; D gene: TRBD1; J gene: TRBJ2-3; CDR3 protein: CASTGQGRRVAEGYNTDTQYF; CDR3 DNA: TGTGCCAGTACCGGACAGGGTAGGCGAGTGGCCGAGGGGTATAACACAGATACGCAGTATTTT
clone size: few; V gene: TRBV7-2; D gene: TRBD1; J gene: TRBJ2-5; CDR3 protein: CASSKQGFESETQYF; CDR3 DNA: TGTGCCAGCAGCAAACAGGGGTTCGAGAGTGAGACCCAGTACTTC
clone size: many; V gene: TRBV6-2/TRBV6-3; D gene: -; J gene: TRBJ1-1; CDR3 protein: CASSRGGYTEAFF; CDR3 DNA: TGTGCCAGCAGTCGCGGGGGTTACACTGAAGCTTTCTTT
clone size: -; V gene: TRBV6-5; D gene: -; J gene: TRBJ2-1; CDR3 protein: CASSPIRGEDNNEQFF; CDR3 DNA: TGTGCCAGCAGTCCCATCCGCGGGGAGGATAACAATGAGCAGTTCTTC
clone size: many; V gene: TRBV6-1; D gene: -; J gene: TRBJ2-5; CDR3 protein: CASGSRAREETQYF; CDR3 DNA: TGTGCCTCAGGGAGCCGCGCCAGGGAAGAGACCCAGTACTTC
clone size: few; V gene: TRBV7-7; D gene: -; J gene: TRBJ2-7; CDR3 protein: CASSLAGGPTYEQYF; CDR3 DNA: TGTGCCAGCAGCTTAGCTGGAGGACCTACCTACGAGCAGTACTTC
clone size: -; V gene: TRBV12-3/TRBV12-4; D gene: -; J gene: TRBJ2-6; CDR3 protein: CASSFQGGSGANVLTF; CDR3 DNA: TGTGCCAGCAGTTTTCAGGGGGGGTCTGGGGCCAACGTCCTGACTTTC
clone size: many; V gene: TRBV7-2; D gene: -; J gene: TRBJ2-2; CDR3 protein: CASSLFQLGAGELFF; CDR3 DNA: TGTGCCAGCAGCTTATTCCAGTTAGGGGCCGGGGAGCTGTTTTTT
clone size: many; V gene: TRBV30; D gene: TRBD1; J gene: TRBJ2-7; CDR3 protein: CAWSWDRGGEQYF; CDR3 DNA: TGTGCCTGGAGTTGGGACAGGGGGGGTGAGCAGTACTTC
clone size: many; V gene: TRBV5-1; D gene: -; J gene: TRBJ2-1; CDR3 protein: CASSLGGPNNEQFF; CDR3 DNA: TGCGCCAGCAGCTTGGGGGGGCCCAACAATGAGCAGTTCTTC
clone size: few; V gene: TRBV6-6; D gene: TRBD1; J gene: TRBJ1-1; CDR3 protein: CASSKGQGLDTEAFF; CDR3 DNA: TGTGCCAGCAGTAAGGGACAGGGGTTGGACACTGAAGCTTTCTTT
clone size: -; V gene: TRBV12-5; D gene: -; J gene: TRBJ1-2; CDR3 protein: CASGLESDGYTF; CDR3 DNA: TGTGCTAGTGGTTTGGAGTCAGATGGCTACACCTTC
clone size: -; V gene: TRBV7-9; D gene: TRBD2; J gene: TRBJ2-2; CDR3 protein: CASSLRGLAGVNTGELFF; CDR3 DNA: TGTGCCAGCAGCTTAAGGGGACTAGCGGGAGTGAACACCGGGGAGCTGTTTTTT
clone size: -; V gene: TRBV10-3; D gene: TRBD1; J gene: TRBJ1-2; CDR3 protein: CAISQGQGDYGYTF; CDR3 DNA: TGTGCCATCAGCCAGGGACAGGGGGACTATGGCTACACCTTC
clone size: -; V gene: TRBV27; D gene: -; J gene: TRBJ2-4; CDR3 protein: CASSSIATGRLAKNIQYF; CDR3 DNA: TGTGCCAGCAGTTCGATCGCCACAGGGAGGCTAGCCAAAAACATTCAGTACTTC
clone size: few; V gene: TRBV5-1; D gene: -; J gene: TRBJ2-3; CDR3 protein: CASSLFQGSTDTQYF; CDR3 DNA: TGCGCCAGCAGCTTGTTTCAGGGAAGCACAGATACGCAGTATTTT
clone size: -; V gene: TRBV10-3; D gene: -; J gene: TRBJ2-3; CDR3 protein: CAISPKGEGGTDTQYF; CDR3 DNA: TGTGCCATCAGTCCTAAGGGAGAAGGGGGCACAGATACGCAGTATTTT
clone size: few; V gene: TRBV5-4; D gene: -; J gene: TRBJ2-1; CDR3 protein: CASSLEVAKYNEQFF; CDR3 DNA: TGTGCCAGCAGCTTGGAGGTAGCGAAGTACAATGAGCAGTTCTTC
clone size: -; V gene: TRBV30; D gene: TRBD2; J gene: TRBJ2-3; CDR3 protein: CAWTSGSTDTQYF; CDR3 DNA: TGTGCCTGGACTAGCGGTAGCACAGATACGCAGTATTTT